This record looks at one TCR beta chain sequence and its context. Its antigen is unidentified. Primers included in the PCR were 60 Vbeta and 13 Jbeta primers. The data were produced by immunoSEQ multiplex PCR, yet TCRdb's version contains in-frame clones alone and is incomplete. Here the sample spans about 140,000 clones, about 84% being singletons. Germline assignment: CDR1 LNHDA and CDR2 SQIVND (reference sequence). This CDR3 comprises 17 residues. Trimming cost V 3 bases and J 5 bases; bases outside gene matches: 5. The sample comes from a study of cytomegalovirus exposure and HLA in healthy donors. The study, taken as a whole, reports: The study designated fewer than 200 TCR beta chains cytomegalovirus-associated.

Sequencing was carried out using PBMCs. This TCR was sampled from a man aged 50 to 60 in good health and CMV-seronegative. The chain uses TRBV19 and TRBJ2-2; 14 bases map to TRBD2. The CDR3 nucleotides are TGTGCCAGTAGTATCCGACTAGCGGGAGGGAGGACCGGGGAGCTGTTTTTT. Translation gives CASSIRLAGGRTGELFF.